This T cell receptor beta chain is from a study of T cells in women clearing cervical HPV infection. Its frequency marks this clone as medium-sized. TCRdb's table, derived via immunoSEQ multiplex PCR, lists solely in-frame clones and lacks some. This sample's clone table lists about 18,000 clones. The TCR was taken from a woman between 18 and 70 years old with a cervical HPV16 infection that either progressed to CIN3+ or cleared (not recorded which). The sequenced material came from blood buffy coat.

CDR3 bases read: TGTGCCAGTAGTATAGATCCCGGGACAGGGGGCTACAATGAG. It specifies CASSIDPGTGGYNE. The full CDR3 reads CASSIDPGTGGYNEQFF. The chain recombines TRBV19 with TRBJ2-1; 11 bases are a match to TRBD1. The read gets to within 3 residues of the CDR3 end, and the germline J gene fills in the rest. CDR1 and CDR2 (germline): LNHDA, SQIVND (reference sequence). The trim removed 0 bases at V and 3 bases at J, leaving 4 bases unmatched. This CDR3 has 17 amino acids. The full variable domain, completed using reference TRBV19 and TRBJ2-1, is DGGITQSPKYLFRKEGQNVTLSCEQNLNHDAMYWYRQDPGQGLRLIYYSQIVNDFQKGDIAEGYSVSREKKESFPLTVTSAQKNPTAFYLCASSIDPGTGGYNEQFFGPGTRLTVL.